The 31 T cell receptor beta chains given below trace back to one sample, sequenced in a study of blood T cell repertoires in COVID-19. Assay: immunoSEQ multiplex PCR; the TCRdb copy retains only in-frame clones and omits some. The sample has approximately 89,000 clones; more than 80% are singletons. Sequencing was performed on peripheral blood. Receptors were obtained from a human donor in a cohort sampled during active COVID-19.

This clone was seen a single time. The chain links TRBV2 to TRBJ2-1; the D gene is possibly TRBD2 (6 bases). This CDR3 comprises 15 residues. Trimming cost V 5 bases and J 9 bases, with 20 bases left between them. Germline V gene data show CDR1 as SNHLY and CDR2 as FYNNEI. The DNA of the CDR3 is TGTGCCAGCAGTTCCGAAGGAGGGGCCAAGGCTGAGCAGTTCTTC. Protein: CASSSEGGAKAEQFF.

The J gene is TRBJ2-3, the V gene TRBV19; 7 bases fit TRBD2. There are 15 residues in the CDR3. Germline-derived CDR1 and CDR2 are LNHDA and SQIVND (reference sequence). V shed 3 bases and J 2 bases; nucleotides not matched to a gene: 5. Written as DNA, the CDR3 is TGTGCCAGTAGTATCACAGCGGGGAACACAGATACGCAGTATTTT. It yields the protein CASSITAGNTDTQYF.

This clone was detected only once. The V gene is TRBV7-2, the J gene TRBJ1-6, with 7 bases lining up with TRBD1. Germline V lookup: CDR1 SGHTA, CDR2 FQGNSA. The CDR3 consists of 15 residues. With 1 base clipped from V and 8 bases from J, the junction kept 5 bases outside the gene matches. The CDR3 region has the DNA TGTGCCAGCAGCTTAGGGGACAGTCCTTATTCACCCCTCCACTTT. It codes for CASSLGDSPYSPLHF.

Written as DNA, the CDR3 is TGTGCCAGCAGCCAAAGCCCTTTAGCGGGGGATGTAAATGAGCAGTTCTTC. Amino acids: CASSQSPLAGDVNEQFF. This chain connects TRBV7-2 to TRBJ2-1, with 9 bases identical to TRBD2. V gave up 5 bases and J gave up 7 bases; unmatched junction bases: 15. There are 17 residues in the CDR3. Germline-derived CDR1 and CDR2 are SGHTA and FQGNSA.

The rearrangement uses TRBV4-3 and TRBJ2-1; 7 nucleotides align to TRBD2. This CDR3 is built from 15 residues. V shed 0 bases and J 4 bases; nucleotides not matched to a gene: 3. Germline V CDR1 and CDR2: LGHNA, YSLEER. The CDR3 protein is CASSQDAGVYNEQFF. The CDR3 nucleotides read TGCGCCAGCAGCCAAGATGCGGGGGTGTACAATGAGCAGTTCTTC.

V gene TRBV11-3 combines with J gene TRBJ2-3; D is possibly TRBD1 (6 bases). CDR1 is SGHNT, CDR2 YENEEA, per germline. CDR3 size: 15 residues. V lost 1 base and J 2 bases, leaving 10 bases between the germline ends. The CDR3 is CASSLGDRTTDTQYF. The CDR3 DNA sequence: TGTGCCAGCAGCTTAGGCGACAGGACCACAGATACGCAGTATTTT.

The V gene is TRBV6-5, the J gene TRBJ1-4; 12 nucleotides agree with TRBD1. Germline CDR1 reads MNHEY; CDR2 reads SVGAGI. The CDR3 is made up of 15 amino acids. The V gene end was trimmed by 0 bases and the J gene end by 8 bases; junction bases not matched to a gene: 1. CDR3 loop: CASSYSGTGGEKLFF. The DNA of the CDR3 is TGTGCCAGCAGTTACTCCGGGACAGGGGGCGAAAAACTGTTTTTT.

The V gene is TRBV6-5, the J gene TRBJ1-4; 10 nucleotides line up with TRBD1. The CDR3 is made up of 14 amino acids. With V trimmed by 5 bases and J by 8 bases, 5 bases remained unmatched. Germline lookup yields CDR1 MNHEY and CDR2 SVGAGI. DNA for the CDR3: TGTGCCAGCAGTCCTCGGACAGGGGGGGAAAAACTGTTTTTT. It encodes CASSPRTGGEKLFF.

V usage is TRBV5-1 and J usage is TRBJ1-5; 9 bases map to TRBD1. Trimming took 3 bases from V and 3 from J; bases not matched to a gene: 4. The CDR3 spans 15 residues. The V gene's germline CDR1 is SGHRS and CDR2 YFSETQ. The CDR3 bases are TGCGCCAGCAGCTCGGGACAGGGAAACAATCAGCCCCAGCATTTT. It yields the protein CASSSGQGNNQPQHF.

CDR3 amino acids: CASSYSYQPGEKLFF. CDR3 sequence (DNA): TGTGCCAGCAGTTACTCGTACCAGCCCGGGGAAAAACTGTTTTTT. The V and J genes are TRBV6-5 and TRBJ1-4; D gene unclear. V lost 0 bases and J lost 8, with 13 bases in between. The CDR3 consists of 15 residues. Germline-derived CDR1 and CDR2 are MNHEY and SVGAGI.

The CDR3 spells CASSVAGGAVTQYF. DNA for the CDR3: TGTGCCAGCAGCGTAGCCGGGGGGGCGGTGACGCAGTATTTT. V gene TRBV9 combines with J gene TRBJ2-3, with 8 positions matching TRBD2. V lost 0 bases to trimming and J lost 9 bases; unmatched junction nucleotides: 6. CDR1 and CDR2 (germline): SGDLS, YYNGEE. The CDR3 extends over 14 amino acids.

V and J are TRBV4-2 and TRBJ2-3; 14 positions match TRBD2. V lost 0 bases, J lost 0 bases, and 11 bases stayed unmatched. The germline V gene has CDR1 LGHNA and CDR2 YNFKEQ. The CDR3 is 21 residues long. CDR3 region: CASSQDLGTSGGFTSTDTQYF. Written as DNA, the CDR3 is TGTGCCAGCAGCCAAGATCTAGGGACTAGCGGGGGATTCACAAGCACAGATACGCAGTATTTT.

This rearrangement joins TRBV3-1 (or the pseudogene TRBV3-2) to TRBJ2-1; D might be TRBD2 (6 bases). V dropped 4 bases and J dropped 7 bases, with 14 bases sitting between them. The CDR3 runs 14 residues. Germline CDR1 and CDR2: LGHDT and YNNKEL (reference sequence). The CDR3 sequence is CASSRDFSGNEQFF. As DNA, the CDR3 is TGTGCCAGCAGCCGGGACTTCAGCGGGAATGAGCAGTTCTTC.

This chain uses TRBV29-1 with TRBJ2-2, with a weak D call TRBD1 (5 bases). CDR1 is SQVTM and CDR2 is ANQGSEA in the germline V gene. The germline V and J ends were trimmed by 2 bases and 6 bases, with 13 bases remaining between them. This CDR3 comprises 14 residues. CDR3 nucleotide sequence: TGCAGCGTTGAACAGGGTTCTAAGTCCGGGGAGCTGTTTTTT. It encodes CSVEQGSKSGELFF.

The gene calls are TRBV9 and TRBJ1-4; no clear D. V dropped 3 bases and J dropped 8 bases, with 14 bases sitting between them. This CDR3 is 14 amino acids long. Germline CDR1 SGDLS, CDR2 YYNGEE. The CDR3 nucleotides are TGTGCCAGCAGCGCTGGGGTCAGAGGGGAAAAACTGTTTTTT. Encoded protein: CASSAGVRGEKLFF.

V gene TRBV5-1 combines with J gene TRBJ1-2; 8 nucleotides line up with TRBD1. Germline V gives CDR1 SGHRS, CDR2 YFSETQ. Trimming took 3 bases from V and 5 from J; bases not matched to a gene: 3. The CDR3 runs 13 residues. This CDR3 is CASSSDRGYGYTF. The CDR3, as DNA: TGCGCCAGCAGCTCCGACAGGGGTTATGGCTACACCTTC.

The chain employs TRBV27 and TRBJ2-3; no clear D. Germline CDR1 MNHEY, CDR2 SMNVEV (reference sequence). Trimming stripped 2 bases from V and 2 bases from J, with 5 bases between. There are 13 residues in the CDR3. CDR3 protein: CASSLQFTDTQYF. The CDR3 DNA sequence: TGTGCCAGCAGTTTACAGTTCACAGATACGCAGTATTTT.

V is TRBV5-4 and J is TRBJ2-3; tentative D call: TRBD2 (5 bases). The germline V gene has CDR1 SGHNT and CDR2 YYREEE (reference sequence). The CDR3 consists of 13 residues. With 4 bases removed from V and 1 base from J, the gap between germline ends came to 7 bases. This chain's CDR3 is CASSLRGTDTQYF. The CDR3 DNA reads TGTGCCAGCAGCCTGAGGGGCACAGATACGCAGTATTTT.

This clone was detected only once. This chain links TRBV18 with TRBJ2-1; D gene uncertain. V was shortened by 6 bases and J by 0 bases, with 12 bases between the two germline ends. This CDR3 is 15 amino acids long. CDR1 and CDR2 from the germline V gene are KGHSH and LQKENI. The CDR3 coding sequence is TGTGCCAGCTCTCCCCTTAGTGTCTCCTACAATGAGCAGTTCTTC. Its translation: CASSPLSVSYNEQFF.

The V call is TRBV28, the J call TRBJ1-2, with 9 bases matching TRBD1. This CDR3 is built from 15 residues. The V gene end was trimmed by 6 bases and the J gene end by 8 bases; junction bases not matched to a gene: 13. Germline V CDR1 and CDR2: MDHEN, SYDVKM. DNA for the CDR3: TGTGCCAGCAGCACCCGGGACAGGGTGGGGTTCGGCTACACCTTC. Translation gives CASSTRDRVGFGYTF.

This clone was detected only once. The chain is built from TRBV28 and TRBJ2-1, with D tentatively TRBD1 (5 bases). CDR3 length: 14 amino acids. The germline V gene has CDR1 MDHEN and CDR2 SYDVKM. The V end lost 8 bases, the J end lost 2 bases, and 13 bases lay between the germline ends. CDR3 coding DNA: TGTGCCAGCCGGACGACAGAAACCTACAATGAGCAGTTCTTC. Protein product: CASRTTETYNEQFF.

The chain couples TRBV18 to TRBJ1-4; D is perhaps TRBD1 (6 bases). With 6 bases removed from V and 2 bases from J, the gap between germline ends came to 16 bases. CDR1 KGHSH and CDR2 LQKENI come from the germline V gene. The CDR3 covers 16 residues. The CDR3 nucleotides read TGTGCCAGCTCCCCCCAACAGGGAACGACTAATGAAAAACTGTTTTTT. Residues: CASSPQQGTTNEKLFF.

The rearrangement joins TRBV6-5 to TRBJ1-1; TRBD1 might be the D (6 bases). There are 15 residues in the CDR3. Germline CDR1 reads MNHEY; CDR2 reads SVGAGI. V was trimmed by 2 bases and J by 3 bases, leaving 13 bases between them. CDR3 region: CASSYGFEGDTEAFF. The CDR3, as DNA: TGTGCCAGCAGTTACGGGTTCGAGGGGGACACTGAAGCTTTCTTT.

V usage is TRBV7-2 and J usage is TRBJ2-2; TRBD1 aligns across 9 bases. Germline V gives CDR1 SGHTA, CDR2 FQGNSA. This CDR3 contains 17 residues. After removal of 5 bases from V and 3 bases from J, the junction contained 10 bases not matched to a gene. CDR3 in DNA: TGTGCCAGCAGCGCCCGGGACAGGGCTTTGGACACCGGGGAGCTGTTTTTT. It codes for CASSARDRALDTGELFF.

The chain links TRBV15 to TRBJ1-5; TRBD1 matches 10 bases. The CDR3 runs to 16 residues. V shed 5 bases and J 5 bases; nucleotides not matched to a gene: 9. The germline V gene encodes CDR1 LNHNV and CDR2 YYDKDF (reference sequence). The CDR3 region is CATSPRPGQGHQPQHF. The CDR3 DNA reads TGTGCCACCAGCCCGCGTCCGGGACAGGGGCATCAGCCCCAGCATTTT. Using reference TRBV15 and TRBJ1-5 for the parts outside the CDR3, the full variable domain is DAMVIQNPRYQVTQFGKPVTLSCSQTLNHNVMYWYQQKSSQAPKLLFHYYDKDFNNEADTPDNFQSRRPNTSFCFLDIRSPGLGDTAMYLCATSPRPGQGHQPQHFGDGTRLSIL.

This chain connects TRBV6-5 to TRBJ1-2; weak D call: TRBD1 (6 bases). The CDR3 length is 12 residues. Between the trimmed V and J ends, which lost 9 bases and 4 bases, there was a span of 12 bases. Germline lookup yields CDR1 MNHEY and CDR2 SVGAGI. CDR3 DNA: TGTGCCAGTACTTCAGGGGTCTATGGCTACACCTTC. Its translation is CASTSGVYGYTF.

The gene calls are TRBV30 and TRBJ2-1, with TRBD2 matching 9 bases. Trimming cost V 8 bases and J 8 bases; bases outside gene matches: 4. CDR1 is GTSNPN and CDR2 is SVGIG in the germline V gene (reference sequence). The CDR3 runs 11 residues. Written as DNA, the CDR3 is TGTGCCCTAGAGCGGGGGGATGAGCAGTTCTTC. Its translation is CALERGDEQFF.

J is TRBJ2-3 and V is TRBV6-5, with 7 bases that match TRBD1. The trim removed 7 bases at V and 4 bases at J, leaving 8 bases unmatched. This CDR3 region has 14 residues. Germline V gives CDR1 MNHEY, CDR2 SVGAGI. Written as DNA, the CDR3 is TGTGCCAGCAAACAGGGGCAGGGTGCAGATACGCAGTATTTT. It is translated as CASKQGQGADTQYF.

V and J are TRBV7-9 and TRBJ2-7; 13 bases are shared with TRBD2. The CDR3 is 15 residues long. From germline, CDR1 is SEHNR and CDR2 FQNEAQ (reference sequence). V shed 2 bases and J 7 bases; nucleotides not matched to a gene: 5. The CDR3 spells CASSLQGTSGVEQYF. In nucleotides, the CDR3 is TGTGCCAGCAGCTTACAGGGGACTAGCGGGGTAGAGCAGTACTTC.

A few counts support this clone. The sample has other DNA sequences that encode this CDR3 too. The chain is built from TRBV7-3 and TRBJ1-2; D remains unclear. This CDR3 has 14 residues. Germline CDR1 and CDR2: SGHTA and FQGTGA. Trimming stripped 3 bases from V and 4 bases from J, with 12 bases between. This CDR3 is CASSLGPGSYGYTF. The CDR3 DNA reads as TGTGCCAGCAGCTTGGGCCCTGGGAGCTATGGCTACACCTTC.

The chain is built from TRBV18 and TRBJ2-4; no reliable D call. This CDR3 is built from 14 residues. Looked up from germline, CDR1 is KGHSH and CDR2 is LQKENI. Trimming removed 7 bases from V and 1 base from J, with 11 bases in between. CDR3 region: CASLLNPAKNIQYF. CDR3 sequence (DNA): TGTGCCAGCTTACTGAACCCCGCCAAAAACATTCAGTACTTC.